The T cell receptor beta chain described here comes from a study of blood T cell repertoires in COVID-19. Study overall: The study drew acute and convalescent COVID-19 samples from the United States, Italy and Spain. T cells, B-cell-depleted T cells, or PBMCs provided the cDNA or gDNA that served as material.

In the original workflow: Using reference gene primer amplification, nucleated cell counts were estimated. TCRdb keeps only in-frame clones here, not all; method: immunoSEQ multiplex PCR. The V and J calls and the clone size are those of that table, but D and trimming were determined from the DNA. The sample carries approximately 380,000 clones, about 85% recorded once. The V gene lost 1 base and the J gene lost 2 bases, with 8 bases spanning the gap. Germline V CDR1 and CDR2: LGHDT, YNNKEL (reference sequence). This CDR3 is 15 amino acids long. V usage is TRBV3-1 (or the pseudogene TRBV3-2) and J usage is TRBJ1-4; D unclear. The source material was peripheral blood. The receptor was derived from a woman between 18 and 30 years old with acute or convalescent COVID-19. CDR3 sequence (DNA): TGTGCCAGCAGCCAAGCAGGAGGGACTAATGAAAAACTGTTTTTT. This gives the protein CASSQAGGTNEKLFF.